The 4 T cell receptor beta chains below come from one sample, sequenced in a study of graft-versus-host responses after intestinal transplantation. This table comes from immunoSEQ multiplex PCR, and its TCRdb copy is limited to in-frame clones, with some not included. The top ten clones hold 16% of a sample with about 10,000 clones, nearly 95% of them seen once. Sequences were derived from bone marrow, sampled 500 to 550 days after intestinal transplantation. The receptors here all came from a human patient who received an intestinal transplant, so some T cells may come from the graft donor.

This chain joins TRBV29-1 and TRBJ2-2; D remains unclear. The CDR3 extends over 14 amino acids. V gave up 6 bases and J gave up 0 bases, with 11 bases separating them. Germline V gives CDR1 SQVTM, CDR2 ANQGSEA. The CDR3 sequence is CSVGRKPNTGELFF. The DNA of the CDR3 is TGCAGCGTCGGTAGGAAACCGAACACCGGGGAGCTGTTTTTT.

The chain is built from TRBV11-2 and TRBJ2-2, with 7 nucleotides matching TRBD1. After removal of 4 bases from V and 5 bases from J, the junction contained 1 base not matched to a gene. The CDR3 spans 13 residues. Germline assignment: CDR1 SGHAT and CDR2 FQNNGV. CDR3 bases: TGTGCCAGCAGCTGGACAGGAACCGGGGAGCTGTTTTTT. This gives the protein CASSWTGTGELFF. The entire variable domain, with the rest obtained from reference TRBV11-2 and TRBJ2-2, is as follows: EAGVAQSPRYKIIEKRQSVAFWCNPISGHATLYWYQQILGQGPKLLIQFQNNGVVDDSQLPKDRFSAERLKGVDSTLKIQPAKLEDSAVYLCASSWTGTGELFFGEGSRLTVL.

Note on this clone: At one end the junction does not follow the germline gene, possibly because of a read error. The chain employs TRBV7-7 and TRBJ2-2, with TRBD2 matching 8 bases. CDR1 SSHAT and CDR2 FNYEAQ come from the germline V gene (reference sequence). The CDR3 loop spans 16 amino acids. CDR3 sequence: CASSLIPAGDNGELFF. CDR3 coding DNA: TGTGCTAGCAGCTTGATCCCAGCGGGAGATAACGGGGAGCTGTTTTTT.

This clone was counted a single time. V is TRBV6-1 and J is TRBJ1-3; D gene uncertain. The CDR3 runs 12 residues. V lost 3 bases and J 4 bases, leaving 4 bases between the germline ends. Germline V gene sequence: CDR1 MNHNS, CDR2 SASEGT. The CDR3 loop is CASSDAGNTIYF. In DNA, the CDR3 is TGTGCCAGCAGTGATGCAGGAAACACCATATATTTT.